This T cell receptor (beta chain) stems from a study of Ad26.COV2.S vaccination and SARS-CoV-2 variants. General observations from the study: TCR breadth and depth analyses may have underestimated total T cell responses. Recipients given vaccine exceeded placebo recipients in spike-specific TCR breadth.

Worth noting for this clone: Its antigen is unknown.

V lost 0 bases, J lost 0 bases, and 6 bases lay in between. This CDR3 has 14 residues. Germline V gives CDR1 LGHDT, CDR2 YNNKEL (reference sequence). Data came from immunoSEQ multiplex PCR; TCRdb stores just in-frame clones and leaves some out. The data hold over 110,000 clones, with 70% to 90% observed a single time. This clonotype originated in a human donor who had recovered from COVID-19. The chain links TRBV3-1 (or the pseudogene TRBV3-2) to TRBJ2-7, with D tentatively TRBD1 (6 bases). Source: peripheral blood, taken after recovery from COVID-19. The CDR3 DNA follows: TGTGCCAGCAGCCAAGAAGGGGGCTCCTACGAGCAGTACTTC. Protein: CASSQEGGSYEQYF.